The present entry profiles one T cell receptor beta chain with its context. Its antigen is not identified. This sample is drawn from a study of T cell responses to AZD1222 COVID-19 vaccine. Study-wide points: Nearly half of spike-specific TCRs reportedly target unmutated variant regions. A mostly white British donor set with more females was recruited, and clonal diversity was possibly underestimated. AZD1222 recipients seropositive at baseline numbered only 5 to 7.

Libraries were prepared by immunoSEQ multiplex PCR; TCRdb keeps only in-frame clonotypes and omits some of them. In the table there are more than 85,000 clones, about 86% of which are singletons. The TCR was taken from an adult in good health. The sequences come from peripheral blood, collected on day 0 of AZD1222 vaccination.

CDR3 protein: CASSPQAGSGNTIYF. CDR3 DNA sequence: TGTGCCAGCAGCCCACAGGCAGGCTCTGGAAACACCATATATTTT. The V and J genes are TRBV7-2 and TRBJ1-3; D possibly corresponds to TRBD1 (5 bases). Germline V gene data show CDR1 as SGHTA and CDR2 as FQGNSA. Trimming left V 5 bases short and J 0 bases short, with 11 bases between. The CDR3 contains 15 residues. Full variable domain (missing parts from reference TRBV7-2 and TRBJ1-3): GAGVSQSPSNKVTEKGKDVELRCDPISGHTALYWYRQSLGQGLEFLIYFQGNSAPDKSGLPSDRFSAERTGGSVSTLTIQRTQQEDSAVYLCASSPQAGSGNTIYFGEGSWLTVV.